The next 18 T cell receptor beta chains were all read from a single sample in a study of T cell clonality in common variable immunodeficiency. Assay: immunoSEQ multiplex PCR; the TCRdb copy retains only in-frame clones and omits some. In total the sample includes around 45,000 clones, none of them seen once. The specimen sequenced was peripheral blood mononuclear cells. These receptors came from a person aged 18 to 75 in good health.

This clone was detected many times. Read coverage stops 3 residues before the CDR3 terminus; the germline J gene supplies the remainder. This rearrangement joins TRBV5-6 to TRBJ2-7, with TRBD2 matching over 8 bases. V shed 1 base, J shed 3 bases, and the junction held 3 bases outside the gene matches. Germline V CDR1 and CDR2: SGHDT, YYEEEE. This CDR3 has 14 residues. Here the CDR3 reads CASSLSGGFYEQYF. Incomplete CDR3 DNA: TGTGCCAGCAGCTTGAGCGGGGGATTCTACGAG.

This clone was counted at least ten times. The DNA ends 3 residues before the CDR3 does, and the rest of the CDR3 is filled in from the germline J gene. This chain joins TRBV6-4 and TRBJ2-3, with TRBD2 identical over 7 bases. The CDR3 sequence is 16 residues long. CDR1 is MRHNA, CDR2 SNTAGT, per germline. With 0 bases clipped from V and 1 base from J, the junction kept 4 bases outside the gene matches. The CDR3 bases that were read are TGTGCCAGCAGTGACTCGACCAGCGGGGGCACAGATACG. This translates into CASSDSTSGGTDT. The complete CDR3 sequence is CASSDSTSGGTDTQYF.

This clone was observed many times. The read is 3 residues too short to cover the CDR3 end, so that end is filled in from the germline J gene. The chain joins TRBV7-9 to TRBJ1-5; D uncertain. V lost 2 bases and J 1 base, leaving 9 bases between the germline ends. The CDR3 length is 15 residues. The germline gives CDR1 SEHNR, CDR2 FQNEAQ (reference sequence). The part of the CDR3 DNA that was read is TGTGCCAGCAGCTTAACGGGTGGGAGCAATCAGCCC. Its translation: CASSLTGGSNQP. The complete CDR3 reads CASSLTGGSNQPQHF. The full variable domain, completed using reference TRBV7-9 and TRBJ1-5, is DTGVSQNPRHKITKRGQNVTFRCDPISEHNRLYWYRQTLGQGPEFLTYFQNEAQLEKSRLLSDRFSAERPKGSFSTLEIQRTEQGDSAMYLCASSLTGGSNQPQHFGDGTRLSIL.

This clone was found many times. The DNA ends 3 residues before the CDR3 does, and the rest of the CDR3 is filled in from the germline J gene. V is TRBV9 and J is TRBJ1-2; D remains unclear. The CDR3 consists of 11 residues. Between the trimmed V and J ends, which lost 3 bases and 7 bases, there was a span of 7 bases. Germline V gene data show CDR1 as SGDLS and CDR2 as YYNGEE. The CDR3 region is CASSAPVGYTF. CDR3 DNA (partial): TGTGCCAGCAGCGCCCCCGTTGGC.

This clone has ten or more counts. The read halts 3 residues ahead of the CDR3 end, with the missing end drawn from the germline J gene. The V gene is TRBV7-9, the J gene TRBJ2-7, with TRBD1 matching over 7 bases. Trimming removed 3 bases from V and 4 bases from J; junction bases left unmatched: 3. The CDR3 is 13 residues long. CDR1 and CDR2 from the germline V gene are SEHNR and FQNEAQ (reference sequence). CDR3 sequence reads: CASSFDRAYEQYF. The covered CDR3 bases are TGTGCCAGCAGCTTTGACAGGGCGTACGAG.

This clone was recorded at least ten times. Read coverage stops 3 residues before the CDR3 terminus; the germline J gene supplies the remainder. The chain joins TRBV30 to TRBJ2-7, with 9 bases that match TRBD1. The CDR3 length is 15 residues. Germline CDR1 and CDR2: GTSNPN and SVGIG (reference sequence). V was pared by 0 bases and J by 4 bases, with 7 bases of the junction left unmatched. Incomplete CDR3 DNA: TGTGCCTGGAGTGTTGAGGGACAGGGTTTTTACGAG. Translating gives CAWSVEGQGFYE. The whole CDR3 sequence is CAWSVEGQGFYEQYF.

This clone was recorded at least ten times. The CDR3 DNA, read in part, is TGTGCCAGCTCACTTTCCGGGACTAGAGAGACC. Translated: CASSLSGTRET. The CDR3 as a whole reads CASSLSGTRETQYF. This sequence joins TRBV18 and TRBJ2-5, with 8 bases aligning to TRBD2. The read falls 3 residues short of the CDR3 end, and the missing part is taken from the germline J gene. This CDR3 comprises 14 residues. The V gene's germline CDR1 is KGHSH and CDR2 LQKENI. The V and J ends lost 4 bases and 4 bases, in that order; junction bases with no gene match: 5.

Ten or more counts support this clone. The read gets to within 3 residues of the CDR3 end, and the germline J gene fills in the rest. This chain links TRBV2 with TRBJ1-4, with D possibly matching TRBD1 (5 bases). The CDR3 runs 12 residues. The germline V gene encodes CDR1 SNHLY and CDR2 FYNNEI. The CDR3 spells CASSLSSRGLFF. CDR3 DNA (partial): TGTGCCAGCAGTCTTTCCTCTAGGGGA.

This clone has a count of ten or more. Coverage ceases 3 residues before the CDR3 finishes, and the germline J gene fills in the end. The genes are TRBV20-1 and TRBJ1-6; a weak D match, TRBD1 (6 bases). The germline V gene has CDR1 DFQATT and CDR2 SNEGSKA (reference sequence). V was pared by 1 base and J by 7 bases, with 8 bases between. The CDR3 runs to 13 residues. CDR3 DNA, as far as it was read: TGCAGTGCTAGAGGGACAGAAAATTCACCC. Its protein is CSARGTENSP. The CDR3 in its entirety is CSARGTENSPLHF.

This clone was found many times. The CDR3 end falls 3 residues outside the read, so it is completed with the germline J gene. The J gene is TRBJ1-1, the V gene TRBV5-1, with D uncertain. Germline V gene lookup returns CDR1 SGHRS and CDR2 YFSETQ. V lost 1 base, J lost 5 bases, and 12 bases lay in between. The CDR3 runs 14 residues. CDR3 in amino acids: CASSLWAVDTEAFF. Incomplete CDR3 DNA: TGCGCCAGCAGCTTGTGGGCCGTCGATACTGAA.

This clone has just a few counts. A much more abundant neighbour one base away suggests this may be a read error. The read terminates 3 residues before the CDR3 end, so the remaining end is supplied by the germline J gene. This sequence joins TRBV7-6 and TRBJ2-3, with 7 bases that match TRBD2. This CDR3 is built from 14 residues. The V segment lost 0 bases and the J segment 3 bases; nucleotides outside the gene matches: 0. Germline lookup yields CDR1 SGHVS and CDR2 FNYEAQ. CDR3: CASSLAGGTDTQYF. CDR3 DNA (partial): TGTGCCAGCAGCTTAGCGGGGGGGACAGATACG.

At least ten counts were recorded for this clone. The read is 3 residues too short to cover the CDR3 end, so that end is filled in from the germline J gene. V gene TRBV11-2 combines with J gene TRBJ1-2, with a tentative D call TRBD1 (5 bases). This CDR3 has 13 residues. The V end was cut by 2 bases, the J end by 6 bases, with 10 bases between. The germline CDR1 and CDR2 sequences are SGHAT and FQNNGV. CDR3 DNA (partial): TGTGCCAGCAGCTTAAGACAGTCGGATGGC. The encoded protein is CASSLRQSDG. The entire CDR3 sequence reads CASSLRQSDGYTF.

This clone occurred many times. The sequence runs out 3 residues before the end of the CDR3; the remainder is reconstructed from the germline J gene. The chain combines TRBV7-6 with TRBJ2-7; 9 bases fit TRBD1. The CDR3 contains 15 residues. Trimming at V came to 4 bases and at J to 5 bases, leaving 9 bases not matched to a gene. Germline V gene sequence: CDR1 SGHVS, CDR2 FNYEAQ. The CDR3 DNA, read in part, is TGTGCCAGCAGCTACCACCTGGACAGGGGCCACGAG. This gives the protein CASSYHLDRGHE. The entire CDR3 protein is CASSYHLDRGHEQYF.

There are many counts of this clone. The DNA ends 3 residues before the CDR3 does, and the rest of the CDR3 is filled in from the germline J gene. The chain combines TRBV14 with TRBJ2-5; perhaps TRBD2 as D (6 bases). The germline V gene has CDR1 SGHDN and CDR2 FVKESK. The V end lost 1 base, the J end lost 6 bases, and 9 bases lay between the germline ends. This CDR3 has 13 residues. The CDR3 loop reads CASSQVGGKTQYF. The sequenced CDR3 bases are TGTGCCAGCAGCCAAGTGGGGGGAAAGACC. The variable domain in full, completed from reference TRBV14 and TRBJ2-5, reads EAGVTQFPSHSVIEKGQTVTLRCDPISGHDNLYWYRRVMGKEIKFLLHFVKESKQDESGMPNNRFLAERTGGTYSTLKVQPAELEDSGVYFCASSQVGGKTQYFGPGTRLLVL.

This clone was recorded at least ten times. From the germline J gene comes the end of the CDR3, since the read stops 3 residues before it. This chain joins TRBV30 and TRBJ1-6, with D uncertain. CDR1 is GTSNPN and CDR2 is SVGIG in the germline V gene (reference sequence). With 0 bases removed from V and 10 bases from J, the gap between germline ends came to 13 bases. The CDR3 consists of 14 residues. The CDR3 spells CAWSVPYGSSPLHF. CDR3 DNA, as far as it was read: TGTGCCTGGAGTGTACCCTATGGTAGCTCACCC.

This clone was seen repeatedly, ten times or more. The observed sequence ends 3 residues before the CDR3 terminus, with the missing tail filled in from the germline J gene. This sequence joins TRBV29-1 and TRBJ2-1; 11 nucleotides line up with TRBD2. V dropped 3 bases and J dropped 4; count of bases not matched to a gene: 2. Germline V lookup: CDR1 SQVTM, CDR2 ANQGSEA. The CDR3 is 14 residues long. The covered CDR3 bases are TGCAGCGTTGACGGGACTAGCGGTTACAATGAG. Its protein is CSVDGTSGYNE. The complete CDR3 protein is CSVDGTSGYNEQFF.

Ten or more counts support this clone. The read ends 3 residues early relative to the CDR3; the germline J gene fills the gap. The chain has TRBV20-1 and TRBJ1-3; tentative D call: TRBD1 (5 bases). Germline V gives CDR1 DFQATT, CDR2 SNEGSKA (reference sequence). Trimming removed 0 bases at V and 3 bases at J, with 12 bases between. The CDR3 loop spans 15 amino acids. CDR3 loop: CSAREGESVGNTIYF. CDR3 DNA, as far as it was read: TGCAGTGCTAGAGAAGGGGAATCGGTTGGAAACACC.

This clone came up a few times. The CDR3 end lies 3 residues beyond the end of the read and is filled in from the germline J gene. V gene TRBV7-6 combines with J gene TRBJ1-2; perhaps TRBD1 as D (5 bases). This CDR3 has 13 residues. Germline CDR1 reads SGHVS; CDR2 reads FNYEAQ. The CDR3 protein is CASSLGGRYDYTF. The DNA read from the CDR3 is TGTGCCAGCAGCTTAGGGGGCCGATACGAC.